This T cell receptor beta chain was observed in a study of early T cells in non-severe SARS-CoV-2 infection. Unique molecular identifiers were attached to individual cDNA molecules. TCRdb reanalysed the 5' RACE reads using MiXCR and keeps one entry per CDR3 protein. The sample has tens of thousands of distinct CDR3 sequences, about 5.6% seen once. This clonotype showed up many times. Between the trimmed V and J ends, which lost 5 bases and 2 bases, there was a span of 15 bases. CDR1 and CDR2 (germline): SGHVS, FNYEAQ. The CDR3 spans 15 residues. The V and J genes are TRBV7-6 and TRBJ1-1; the D gene is possibly TRBD1 (6 bases). Sequenced sample: whole blood. The sequence derives from an adult who was a healthcare worker with PCR-confirmed SARS-CoV-2 infection or an uninfected control (not recorded which). The CDR3 sequence is CASSGGRGSNTEAFF. The CDR3 region has the DNA TGTGCCAGCAGCGGGGGGAGGGGGTCAAACACTGAAGCTTTCTTT.